This entry describes one T cell receptor beta chain. Its antigen is still unknown. This sample is drawn from a study of cytomegalovirus exposure and HLA in healthy donors. As for the study in general: From about 200 million T cells, an earlier analysis saw around 120 million unique TCR beta sequences. Broader study findings: Immune exposure was documented only through CMV serostatus.

The PCR made use of 60 Vbeta and 13 Jbeta primers. Clones were read by immunoSEQ multiplex PCR, and TCRdb kept only the in-frame ones, dropping some. There are about 140,000 clones in the sample; around 90% occur only once, and around 0.51% lies in the top ten. The CDR3 contains 15 residues. With 1 base clipped from V and 5 bases from J, the junction kept 8 bases outside the gene matches. Germline assignment: CDR1 SGHDT and CDR2 YYEEEE. The source of this sequence is a woman between 40 and 55 years old in good health and CMV-seronegative. Sequencing was done on a sample of PBMCs. The J gene is TRBJ2-7, the V gene TRBV5-6; 8 nucleotides align to TRBD2. The CDR3: CASSLQTGGPHEQYF. CDR3 sequence (DNA): TGTGCCAGCAGCTTGCAAACGGGAGGGCCCCACGAGCAGTACTTC.